The T cell receptor beta chain described here comes from a study of T cells in Graves' hyperthyroidism and ophthalmopathy. The TCR beta CDR3 regions underwent amplification using RNA transcripts as the source. First-round RT-PCR of the TCR CDR3 relied on the HTBI primer set. A single record per CDR3 protein comes from TCRdb applying MiXCR to the multiplex PCR reads. The sample comprises fewer than 650,000 distinct CDR3 sequences, 14% of which are singletons, and less than 9% rests with the top ten. The V end was cut by 1 base, the J end by 4 bases, with 7 bases between. The V gene's germline CDR1 is LGHNA and CDR2 YNFKEQ. The CDR3 has 14 residues.

The receptor's source is a woman younger than 30 with Graves' ophthalmopathy. The J gene is TRBJ2-2, the V gene TRBV4-2; D is perhaps TRBD1 (6 bases). Sequencing was carried out using blood. CDR3 sequence (DNA): TGTGCCAGCAGCCAAGTGGGGGCCACCGGGGAGCTGTTTTTT. Its protein is CASSQVGATGELFF.